Below, 3 T cell receptor beta chains from the same sample are listed, as sequenced in a study of persistence of HIV-infected CD4 T cells. The stimulus was lysate of CMV-infected fibroblasts, about 10 ug/mL. Responding CD4+ T cells were sorted by upregulation of both CD40 ligand and CD69. Their antigen targets remain unknown. Sequencing used immunoSEQ version 4 in survey mode. The data were produced by immunoSEQ multiplex PCR, yet TCRdb's version contains in-frame clones alone and is incomplete. The sample includes approximately 6,800 clones, about 80% of them seen just once. The sample here was CD4+ T cells sorted from PBMCs after roughly 17-hour stimulation, taken from a patient who received antiretroviral therapy. The receptor set was obtained from an adult woman with HIV who was CMV-seropositive.

This rearrangement joins TRBV2 to TRBJ2-5; D call uncertain. Germline assignment: CDR1 SNHLY and CDR2 FYNNEI. V gave up 8 bases and J gave up 1 base, with 8 bases separating them. This CDR3 is 12 amino acids long. CDR3 in DNA: TGTGCCAGCGGGCCAAGCCAAGAGACCCAGTACTTC. This encodes CASGPSQETQYF.

The V call is TRBV7-2, the J call TRBJ1-5; D may be TRBD1 (5 bases). Germline V CDR1 and CDR2: SGHTA, FQGNSA. The CDR3 length is 16 residues. Trimming pared 4 bases from V and 2 bases from J, leaving 15 bases between. The CDR3 loop is CASSSGAGQGNQPQHF. The DNA for the CDR3 is TGTGCCAGCAGCTCAGGCGCGGGGCAGGGCAATCAGCCCCAGCATTTT.

The rearrangement links TRBV3-1 (or the pseudogene TRBV3-2) to TRBJ1-1; the D gene is possibly TRBD1 (5 bases). The CDR3 extends over 15 amino acids. Germline V CDR1 and CDR2: LGHDT, YNNKEL (reference sequence). Trimming took 4 bases from V and 2 from J, leaving 14 bases between them. CDR3 amino acids: CASSPGGAFNTEAFF. The CDR3 nucleotides are TGTGCCAGCAGCCCCGGGGGAGCTTTCAACACTGAAGCTTTCTTT.